This T cell receptor beta chain stems from a study of siplizumab effects on memory and regulatory T cells. The CDR3 spans 15 residues. The germline V gene has CDR1 LGHNT and CDR2 FRNRAP. V was pared by 4 bases and J by 4 bases, with 5 bases of the junction left unmatched. Sequencing used immunoSEQ multiplex PCR; TCRdb keeps in-frame clones, though not all of them. Of 70,000 or so clones in the sample, approximately 88% were seen once. Sample: Tregs sorted from blood. The chain couples TRBV12-5 to TRBJ2-1, with 9 nucleotides matching TRBD1. This clonotype was obtained from a human donor in good health. The CDR3 nucleotides read TGTGCTAGTGGTTCTCCGGGACAGGGATACAATGAGCAGTTCTTC. Protein product: CASGSPGQGYNEQFF.